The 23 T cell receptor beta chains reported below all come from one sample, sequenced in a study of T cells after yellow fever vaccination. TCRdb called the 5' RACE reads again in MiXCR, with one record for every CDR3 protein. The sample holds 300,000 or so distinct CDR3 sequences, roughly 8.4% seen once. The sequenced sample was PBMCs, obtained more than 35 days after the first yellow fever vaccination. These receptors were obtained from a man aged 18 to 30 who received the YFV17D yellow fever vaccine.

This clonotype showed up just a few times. CDR3 nucleotide sequence: TGTGCCAGCAGCTACCCTGGGGGAGCTACGCAGTATTTT. Translation: CASSYPGGATQYF. This chain links TRBV7-3 with TRBJ2-3; tentatively, D is TRBD1 or TRBD2 (5 bases each). From germline, CDR1 is SGHTA and CDR2 FQGTGA. CDR3 length: 13 amino acids. The V end lost 4 bases, the J end lost 8 bases, and 13 bases lay between the germline ends. Together with reference TRBV7-3 and TRBJ2-3, the CDR3 gives the full variable domain: GAGVSQTPSNKVTEKGKYVELRCDPISGHTALYWYRQSLGQGPEFLIYFQGTGAADDSGLPNDRFFAVRPEGSVSTLKIQRTERGDSAVYLCASSYPGGATQYFGPGTRLTVL.

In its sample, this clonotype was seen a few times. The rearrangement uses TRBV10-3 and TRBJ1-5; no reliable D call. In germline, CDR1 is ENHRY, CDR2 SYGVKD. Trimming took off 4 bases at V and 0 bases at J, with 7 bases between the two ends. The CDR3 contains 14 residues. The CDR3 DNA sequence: TGTGCCATCAGTGCTGGTTATAGCAATCAGCCCCAGCATTTT. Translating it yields CAISAGYSNQPQHF.

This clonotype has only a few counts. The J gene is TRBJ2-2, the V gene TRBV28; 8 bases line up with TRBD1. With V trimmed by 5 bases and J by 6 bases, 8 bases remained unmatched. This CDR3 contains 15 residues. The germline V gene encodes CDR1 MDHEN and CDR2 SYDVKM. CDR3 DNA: TGTGCCAGCAGTCCCCTGGGACAGGTTGCCGGGGAGCTGTTTTTT. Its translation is CASSPLGQVAGELFF.

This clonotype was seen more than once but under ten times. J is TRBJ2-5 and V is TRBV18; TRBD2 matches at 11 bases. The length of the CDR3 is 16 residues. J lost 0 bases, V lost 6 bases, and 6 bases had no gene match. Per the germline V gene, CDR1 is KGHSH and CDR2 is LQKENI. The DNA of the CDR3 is TGTGCCAGCTCCTGGACTAGCGGGCCTAACCAAGAGACCCAGTACTTC. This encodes CASSWTSGPNQETQYF.

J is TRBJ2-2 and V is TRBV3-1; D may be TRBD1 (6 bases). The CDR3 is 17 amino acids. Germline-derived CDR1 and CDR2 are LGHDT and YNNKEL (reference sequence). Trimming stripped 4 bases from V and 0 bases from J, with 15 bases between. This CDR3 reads CASSPLGAGANTGELFF. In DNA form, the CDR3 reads TGTGCCAGCAGCCCCCTGGGGGCGGGTGCGAACACCGGGGAGCTGTTTTTT.

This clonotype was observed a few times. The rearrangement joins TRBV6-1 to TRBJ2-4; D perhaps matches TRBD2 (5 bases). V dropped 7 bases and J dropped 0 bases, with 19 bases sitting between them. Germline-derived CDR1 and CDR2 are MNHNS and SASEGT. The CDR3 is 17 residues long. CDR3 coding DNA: TGTGCCAGCAAGGAAAGCAGGAGGCCATTAGCCAAAAACATTCAGTACTTC. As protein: CASKESRRPLAKNIQYF.

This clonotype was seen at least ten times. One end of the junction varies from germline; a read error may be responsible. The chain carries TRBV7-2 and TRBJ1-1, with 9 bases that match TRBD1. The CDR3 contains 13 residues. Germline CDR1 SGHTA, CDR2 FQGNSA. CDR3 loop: CASSRQGGTEAFF. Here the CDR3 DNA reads TGCGCCAGCAGCCGACAGGGGGGAACTGAAGCTTTCTTT.

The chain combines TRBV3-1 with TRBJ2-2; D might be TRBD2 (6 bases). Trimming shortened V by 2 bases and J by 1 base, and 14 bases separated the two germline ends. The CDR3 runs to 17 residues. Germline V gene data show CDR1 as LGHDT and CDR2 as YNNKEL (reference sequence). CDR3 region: CASSQYPPGGNTGELFF. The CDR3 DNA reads TGTGCCAGCAGCCAATACCCCCCCGGGGGGAACACCGGGGAGCTGTTTTTT.

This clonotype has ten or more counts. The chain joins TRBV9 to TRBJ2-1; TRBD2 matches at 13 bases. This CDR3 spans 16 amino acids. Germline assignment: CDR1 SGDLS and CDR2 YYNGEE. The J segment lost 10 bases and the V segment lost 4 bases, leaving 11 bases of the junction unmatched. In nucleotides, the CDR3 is TGTGCCAGCAGCCTCCGGACTAGCGGGGGCCCCCCGGAGCAGTTCTTC. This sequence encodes CASSLRTSGGPPEQFF.

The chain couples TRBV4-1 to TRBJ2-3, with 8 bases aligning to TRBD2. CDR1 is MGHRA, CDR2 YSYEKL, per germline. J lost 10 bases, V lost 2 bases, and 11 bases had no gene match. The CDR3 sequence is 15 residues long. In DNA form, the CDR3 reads TGCGCCAGCAGCCAACGACGTTCGAGCGGGGGAGCGCAGTATTTT. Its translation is CASSQRRSSGGAQYF.

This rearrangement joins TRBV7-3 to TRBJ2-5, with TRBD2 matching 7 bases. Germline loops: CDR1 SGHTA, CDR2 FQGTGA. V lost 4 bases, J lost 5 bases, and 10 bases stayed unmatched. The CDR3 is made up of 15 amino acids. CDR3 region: CASSSASSGAETQYF. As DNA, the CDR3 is TGTGCCAGCAGCTCCGCCTCTAGCGGTGCGGAGACCCAGTACTTC.

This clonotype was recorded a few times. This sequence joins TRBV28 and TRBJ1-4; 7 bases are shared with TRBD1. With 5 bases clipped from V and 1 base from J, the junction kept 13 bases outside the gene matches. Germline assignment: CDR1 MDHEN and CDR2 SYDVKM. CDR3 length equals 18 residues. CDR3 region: CASSPRDSRRLTNEKLFF. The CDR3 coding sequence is TGTGCCAGCAGTCCAAGGGACAGTCGTCGGTTAACTAATGAAAAACTGTTTTTT. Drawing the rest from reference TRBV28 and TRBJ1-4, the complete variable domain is DVKVTQSSRYLVKRTGEKVFLECVQDMDHENMFWYRQDPGLGLRLIYFSYDVKMKEKGDIPEGYSVSREKKERFSLILESASTNQTSMYLCASSPRDSRRLTNEKLFFGSGTQLSVL.

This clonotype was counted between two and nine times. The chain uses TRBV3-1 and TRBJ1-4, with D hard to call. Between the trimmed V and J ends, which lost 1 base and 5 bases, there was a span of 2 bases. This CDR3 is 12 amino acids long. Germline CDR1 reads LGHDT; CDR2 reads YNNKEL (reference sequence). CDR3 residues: CASSQGNEKLFF. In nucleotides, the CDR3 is TGTGCCAGCAGCCAAGGGAATGAAAAACTGTTTTTT. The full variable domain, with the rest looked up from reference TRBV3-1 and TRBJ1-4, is DTAVSQTPKYLVTQMGNDKSIKCEQNLGHDTMYWYKQDSKKFLKIMFSYNNKELIINETVPNRFSPKSPDKAHLNLHINSLELGDSAVYFCASSQGNEKLFFGSGTQLSVL.

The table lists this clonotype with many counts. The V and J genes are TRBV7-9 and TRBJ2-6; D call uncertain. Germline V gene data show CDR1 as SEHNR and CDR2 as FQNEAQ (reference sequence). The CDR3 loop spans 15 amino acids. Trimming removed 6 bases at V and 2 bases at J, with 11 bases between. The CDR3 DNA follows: TGTGCCAGCAGTCTCGGTCTACCTGGGGCCAACGTCCTGACTTTC. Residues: CASSLGLPGANVLTF.

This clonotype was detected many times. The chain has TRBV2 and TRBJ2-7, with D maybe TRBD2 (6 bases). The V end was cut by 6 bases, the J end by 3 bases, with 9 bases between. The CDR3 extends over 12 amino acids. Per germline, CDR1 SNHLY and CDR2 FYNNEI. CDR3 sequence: CASSGGGYEQYV. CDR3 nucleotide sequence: TGTGCCAGCAGCGGGGGAGGCTACGAGCAGTACGTC.

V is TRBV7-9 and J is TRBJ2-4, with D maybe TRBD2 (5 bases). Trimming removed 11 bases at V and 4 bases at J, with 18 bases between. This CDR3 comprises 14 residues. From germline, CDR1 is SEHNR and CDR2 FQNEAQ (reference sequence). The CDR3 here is CAVSPEREKNIQYF. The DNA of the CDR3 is TGTGCCGTTTCACCTGAGAGGGAAAAAAACATTCAGTACTTC.

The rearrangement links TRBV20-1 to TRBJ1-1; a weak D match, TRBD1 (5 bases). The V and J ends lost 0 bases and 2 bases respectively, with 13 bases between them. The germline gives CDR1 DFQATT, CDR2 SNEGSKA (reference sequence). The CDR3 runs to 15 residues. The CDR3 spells CSARDPVGANTEAFF. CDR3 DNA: TGCAGTGCTAGAGATCCCGTAGGGGCTAACACTGAAGCTTTCTTT.

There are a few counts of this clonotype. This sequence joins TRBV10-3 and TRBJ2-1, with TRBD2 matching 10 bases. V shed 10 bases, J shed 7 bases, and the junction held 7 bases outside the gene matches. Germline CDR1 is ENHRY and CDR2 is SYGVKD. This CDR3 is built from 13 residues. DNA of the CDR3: TGTGCCACTAGCGGGGGAGGTGTGAATGAGCAGTTCTTC. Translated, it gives CATSGGGVNEQFF.

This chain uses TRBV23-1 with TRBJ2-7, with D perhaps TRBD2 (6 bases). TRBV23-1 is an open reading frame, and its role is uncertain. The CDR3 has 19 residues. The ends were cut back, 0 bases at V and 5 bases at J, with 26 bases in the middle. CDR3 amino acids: CASSQSRESLRWEVNEQYV. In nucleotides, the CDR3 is TGCGCCAGCAGTCAATCACGGGAGTCCCTCCGTTGGGAGGTGAACGAGCAGTACGTC.

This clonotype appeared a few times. CDR3 region: CASGGRDRSVLDYGYTF. The CDR3 coding sequence is TGTGCCAGCGGTGGTCGGGACAGGTCGGTGCTAGACTATGGCTACACCTTC. The V and J genes are TRBV7-8 and TRBJ1-2; 8 bases line up with TRBD1. The CDR3 runs to 17 residues. CDR1 is SGHVS, CDR2 FQNEAQ, per germline. The trim removed 8 bases at V and 3 bases at J, leaving 17 bases unmatched.

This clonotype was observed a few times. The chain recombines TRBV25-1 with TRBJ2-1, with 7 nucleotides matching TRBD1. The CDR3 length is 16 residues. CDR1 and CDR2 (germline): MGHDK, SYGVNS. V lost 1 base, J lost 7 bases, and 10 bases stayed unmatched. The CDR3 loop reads CASSESGRGPENEQFF. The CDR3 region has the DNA TGTGCCAGCAGTGAATCCGGAAGGGGGCCCGAGAATGAGCAGTTCTTC. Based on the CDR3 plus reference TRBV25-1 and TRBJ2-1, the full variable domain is EADIYQTPRYLVIGTGKKITLECSQTMGHDKMYWYQQDPGMELHLIHYSYGVNSTEKGDLSSESTVSRIRTEHFPLTLESARPSHTSQYLCASSESGRGPENEQFFGPGTRLTVL.

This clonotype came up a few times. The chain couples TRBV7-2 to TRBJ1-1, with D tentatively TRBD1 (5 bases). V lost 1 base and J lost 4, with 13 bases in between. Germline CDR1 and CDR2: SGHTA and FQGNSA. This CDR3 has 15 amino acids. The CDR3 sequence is CASSLGSGGTTEAFF. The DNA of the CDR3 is TGTGCCAGCAGCTTAGGGTCGGGAGGGACCACTGAAGCTTTCTTT.

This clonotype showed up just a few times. The chain's CDR3 is CASSLEAGPGSYTF. For the CDR3, the DNA is TGCGCCAGCAGCTTGGAGGCAGGGCCTGGGAGCTACACCTTC. V gene TRBV5-1 combines with J gene TRBJ1-2, with D possibly being TRBD1 (5 bases). The CDR3 sequence is 14 residues long. CDR1 is SGHRS, CDR2 YFSETQ, per germline. V lost 0 bases and J 9 bases, leaving 15 bases between the germline ends.